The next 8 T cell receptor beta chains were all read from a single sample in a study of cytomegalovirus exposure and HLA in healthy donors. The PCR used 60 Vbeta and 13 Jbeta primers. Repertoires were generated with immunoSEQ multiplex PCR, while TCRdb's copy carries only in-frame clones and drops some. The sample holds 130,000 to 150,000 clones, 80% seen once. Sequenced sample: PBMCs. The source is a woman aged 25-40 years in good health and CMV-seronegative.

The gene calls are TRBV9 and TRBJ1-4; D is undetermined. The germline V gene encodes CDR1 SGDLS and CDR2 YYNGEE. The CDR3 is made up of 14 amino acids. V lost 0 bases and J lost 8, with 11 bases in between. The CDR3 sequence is CASSVGGRGEKLFF. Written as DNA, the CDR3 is TGTGCCAGCAGCGTAGGGGGTCGAGGGGAAAAACTGTTTTTT.

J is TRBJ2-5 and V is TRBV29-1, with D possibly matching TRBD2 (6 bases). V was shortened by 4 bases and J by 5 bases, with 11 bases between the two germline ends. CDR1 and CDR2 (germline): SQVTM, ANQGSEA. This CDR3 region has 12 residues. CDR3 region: CSVGKGRETQYF. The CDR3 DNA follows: TGCAGCGTTGGGAAAGGGAGGGAGACCCAGTACTTC.

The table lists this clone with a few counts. For the CDR3, the DNA is TGTGCCAGCAGCCCCGAAAGGTTAGCGGGAGTTGAGACCCAGTACTTC. This gives the protein CASSPERLAGVETQYF. The gene calls are TRBV11-2 and TRBJ2-5; 9 nucleotides align to TRBD2. The CDR3 totals 16 residues. The V gene end was trimmed by 5 bases and the J gene end by 5 bases; junction bases not matched to a gene: 12. Germline CDR1 is SGHAT and CDR2 is FQNNGV.

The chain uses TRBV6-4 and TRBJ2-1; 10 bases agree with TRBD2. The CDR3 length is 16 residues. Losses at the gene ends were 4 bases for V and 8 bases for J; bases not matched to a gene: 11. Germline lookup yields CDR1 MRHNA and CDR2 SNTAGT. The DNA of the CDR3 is TGTGCCAGCAGTGTACGGAGCGGGGGGGCCTCGGATGAGCAGTTCTTC. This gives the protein CASSVRSGGASDEQFF.

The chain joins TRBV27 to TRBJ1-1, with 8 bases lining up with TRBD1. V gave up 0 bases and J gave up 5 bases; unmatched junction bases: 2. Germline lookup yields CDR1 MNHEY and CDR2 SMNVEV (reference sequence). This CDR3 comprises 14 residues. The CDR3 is CASSLSQGATEAFF. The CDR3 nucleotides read TGTGCCAGCAGTTTATCCCAGGGGGCAACTGAAGCTTTCTTT.

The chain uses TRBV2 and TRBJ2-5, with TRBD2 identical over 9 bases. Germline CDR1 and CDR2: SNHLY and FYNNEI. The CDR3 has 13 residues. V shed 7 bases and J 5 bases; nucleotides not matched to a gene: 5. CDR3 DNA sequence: TGTGCCAGCAACGGACTAGCGAGGGAGACCCAGTACTTC. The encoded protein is CASNGLARETQYF.

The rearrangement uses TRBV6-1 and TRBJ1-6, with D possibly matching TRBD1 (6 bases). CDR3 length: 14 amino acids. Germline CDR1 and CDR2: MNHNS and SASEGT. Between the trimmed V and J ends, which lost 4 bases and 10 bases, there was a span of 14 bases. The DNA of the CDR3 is TGTGCCAGCAGTGGTTCCAGGGGCGGGTCACCCCTCCACTTT. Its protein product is CASSGSRGGSPLHF.

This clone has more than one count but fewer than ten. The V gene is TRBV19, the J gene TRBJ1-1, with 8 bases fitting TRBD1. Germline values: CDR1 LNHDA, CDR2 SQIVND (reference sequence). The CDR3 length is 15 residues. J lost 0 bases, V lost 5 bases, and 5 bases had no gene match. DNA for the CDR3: TGTGCCAGTAGTCTATGGACAGGGATGAACACTGAAGCTTTCTTT. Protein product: CASSLWTGMNTEAFF. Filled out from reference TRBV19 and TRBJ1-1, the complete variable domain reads DGGITQSPKYLFRKEGQNVTLSCEQNLNHDAMYWYRQDPGQGLRLIYYSQIVNDFQKGDIAEGYSVSREKKESFPLTVTSAQKNPTAFYLCASSLWTGMNTEAFFGQGTRLTVV.